A single sample gave rise to the 17 T cell receptor beta chains below, sequenced in a study of T cells in Graves' hyperthyroidism and ophthalmopathy. The investigators amplified TCR beta CDR3 regions from RNA transcripts. The study used the HTBI primer set for a first-round RT-PCR of the TCR CDR3. TCRdb re-derived calls from the multiplex PCR reads in MiXCR, one entry per CDR3 protein. The table has fewer than 400,000 distinct CDR3 sequences, 15% to 19% seen once; the top ten hold about a quarter. Sequencing used blood. The source is a woman aged 18-29 years with Graves' hyperthyroidism that later progressed to Graves' ophthalmopathy.

V usage is TRBV20-1 and J usage is TRBJ1-4; D is possibly TRBD1 (5 bases). V lost 7 bases, J lost 0 bases, and 12 bases lay in between. CDR3 length: 14 residues. Per germline, CDR1 DFQATT and CDR2 SNEGSKA (reference sequence). DNA of the CDR3: TGCAGTGTCCCCAGGGTTGCAACTAATGAAAAACTGTTTTTT. This codes for CSVPRVATNEKLFF.

As concerns this clonotype: One end of the junction does not line up with germline, which may come from a read error. The chain is built from TRBV3-1 and TRBJ1-3; no clear D gene. The CDR3 extends over 16 amino acids. Germline V CDR1 and CDR2: LGHDT, YNNKEL (reference sequence). CDR3 residues: CASSKDPTVSGNTIYF. Written as DNA, the CDR3 is TGTGCCAGCAGCAAAGACCCCACTGTCTCTGGAAACACCATATATTTT.

This clonotype was counted at least ten times. The chain has TRBV6-5 and TRBJ1-1; 11 nucleotides align to TRBD1. Germline CDR1 reads MNHEY; CDR2 reads SVGAGI. The CDR3 is 17 residues long. V lost 2 bases, J lost 5 bases, and 10 bases stayed unmatched. The CDR3: CASSYDGQGATGTEAFF. In nucleotides, the CDR3 is TGTGCCAGCAGTTACGATGGACAGGGGGCGACAGGAACTGAAGCTTTCTTT.

This clonotype was observed at least ten times. As DNA, the CDR3 is TGTGCCAGCAGCCAAGGTGGCGGGGGAACGCAAGAGACCCAGTACTTC. It is translated as CASSQGGGGTQETQYF. The chain is built from TRBV3-1 and TRBJ2-5, with 7 bases fitting TRBD2. Germline V gene data show CDR1 as LGHDT and CDR2 as YNNKEL (reference sequence). CDR3 length equals 16 residues. The J segment lost 2 bases and the V segment lost 1 base, leaving 7 bases of the junction unmatched.

This clonotype appeared many times. V gene TRBV27 combines with J gene TRBJ1-1, with D possibly being TRBD1 (5 bases). V lost 3 bases, J lost 0 bases, and 8 bases lay in between. The CDR3 has 14 amino acids. Germline V gene data show CDR1 as MNHEY and CDR2 as SMNVEV (reference sequence). DNA for the CDR3: TGTGCCAGCAGTTTGGGGGTGATGAACACTGAAGCTTTCTTT. Amino acids: CASSLGVMNTEAFF.

This clonotype came up many times. The chain has TRBV2 and TRBJ2-7, with 7 bases aligning to TRBD1. The V gene's germline CDR1 is SNHLY and CDR2 FYNNEI. The CDR3 runs 14 residues. V shed 7 bases and J 4 bases; nucleotides not matched to a gene: 10. CDR3 in amino acids: CASTDKGALYEQYF. CDR3 sequence (DNA): TGTGCCAGCACTGATAAGGGGGCTCTATACGAGCAGTACTTC. The complete variable domain, with remaining parts taken from reference TRBV2 and TRBJ2-7, reads EPEVTQTPSHQVTQMGQEVILRCVPISNHLYFYWYRQILGQKVEFLVSFYNNEISEKSEIFDDQFSVERPDGSNFTLKIRSTKLEDSAMYFCASTDKGALYEQYFGPGTRLTVT.

This clonotype was counted a few times. V usage is TRBV27 and J usage is TRBJ2-3; D tentatively reads TRBD1 or TRBD2 (5 bases each). V lost 6 bases to trimming and J lost 0 bases, with 19 bases between them. CDR1 is MNHEY and CDR2 is SMNVEV in the germline V gene (reference sequence). The CDR3 covers 17 residues. The CDR3 DNA follows: TGTGCCAGCAGCTGGGCCCCCCCGGGACCTAGCACAGATACGCAGTATTTT. Residues: CASSWAPPGPSTDTQYF.

At least ten counts were recorded for this clonotype. The chain has TRBV3-1 and TRBJ1-4; D is undetermined. Deletions cut 2 bases from V and 5 bases from J, with 9 bases between. Germline V gene lookup returns CDR1 LGHDT and CDR2 YNNKEL (reference sequence). The CDR3 has 14 residues. CDR3 region: CASSQPGRNEKLFF. In nucleotides, the CDR3 is TGTGCCAGCAGCCAACCCGGGAGGAATGAAAAACTGTTTTTT.

In this sample, this clonotype turned up many times. The gene calls are TRBV29-1 and TRBJ2-5, with 10 nucleotides matching TRBD2. This CDR3 region has 15 residues. From germline, CDR1 is SQVTM and CDR2 ANQGSEA. V trimming: 4 bases; J trimming: 4 bases; junction bases outside the gene matches: 9. CDR3 nucleotide sequence: TGCAGCGTTGGGCTAGCGGGAGTAGTCGGAGAGACCCAGTACTTC. It encodes CSVGLAGVVGETQYF.

This clonotype was seen more than once but under ten times. This chain links TRBV19 with TRBJ1-1, with TRBD1 identical over 10 bases. The trim removed 3 bases at V and 5 bases at J, leaving 9 bases unmatched. The CDR3 is 16 residues long. CDR1 is LNHDA, CDR2 SQIVND, per germline (reference sequence). The CDR3: CASSITGGQGRTEAFF. The CDR3, as DNA: TGTGCCAGTAGTATCACAGGGGGACAGGGGAGGACTGAAGCTTTCTTT.

Ten or more counts support this clonotype. The chain combines TRBV7-2 with TRBJ2-7; no clear D. The V end lost 5 bases, the J end lost 0 bases, and 14 bases lay between the germline ends. Per the germline V gene, CDR1 is SGHTA and CDR2 is FQGNSA. The CDR3 sequence is 15 residues long. The CDR3 nucleotides read TGTGCCAGCAGCCTCATCTACCTGAGCTCCTACGAGCAGTACTTC. This encodes CASSLIYLSSYEQYF.

The genes are TRBV6-5 and TRBJ2-1; TRBD2 matches 8 bases. The CDR3 runs to 14 residues. Germline assignment: CDR1 MNHEY and CDR2 SVGAGI. J was trimmed by 9 bases and V by 4 bases; bases with no gene match: 8. CDR3 DNA: TGTGCCAGCAGTTCCTCCGGGACTAGTCCTGAGCAGTTCTTC. It yields the protein CASSSSGTSPEQFF.

This clonotype has more than one count but fewer than ten. V usage is TRBV4-1 and J usage is TRBJ1-2; possibly TRBD1 for D (5 bases). Trimming shortened V by 1 base and J by 0 bases, and 9 bases separated the two germline ends. Germline CDR1 and CDR2: MGHRA and YSYEKL. The CDR3 sequence is 15 residues long. As DNA, the CDR3 is TGCGCCAGCAGCCAAGGGGGGGGAGCTAACTATGGCTACACCTTC. Translation: CASSQGGGANYGYTF.

This clonotype occurred many times. The chain has TRBV6-5 and TRBJ2-1, with D possibly matching TRBD2 (6 bases). This CDR3 is 16 amino acids long. V shed 0 bases and J shed 3 bases, with 12 bases lying between them. The germline gives CDR1 MNHEY, CDR2 SVGAGI. DNA of the CDR3: TGTGCCAGCAGTTACTCGGTGGGAGGAGGCTACAATGAGCAGTTCTTC. It yields the protein CASSYSVGGGYNEQFF.

This clonotype was detected many times. The chain couples TRBV28 to TRBJ2-1; the match to TRBD2 covers 9 bases. The CDR3 covers 15 residues. The germline V gene has CDR1 MDHEN and CDR2 SYDVKM. Trimming at V came to 6 bases and at J to 2 bases, leaving 5 bases not matched to a gene. The CDR3 loop reads CASRSRLAAYNEQFF. The CDR3 DNA reads as TGTGCCAGCAGGTCCCGACTAGCGGCCTACAATGAGCAGTTCTTC.

Ten or more counts support this clonotype. This chain connects TRBV2 to TRBJ1-2; a weak D match, TRBD1 (5 bases). Trimming left V 5 bases short and J 8 bases short, with 18 bases between. Looked up from germline, CDR1 is SNHLY and CDR2 is FYNNEI. The CDR3 has 14 residues. The CDR3 DNA sequence: TGTGCCAGCAGTTTCGAGGGAGGGTGGACAGGCTACACCTTC. Translating gives CASSFEGGWTGYTF.

This clonotype has at least ten counts. The rearrangement joins TRBV24-1 to TRBJ2-1; possible D gene TRBD2, 5 bases. Trimming left V 4 bases short and J 3 bases short, with 15 bases between. The germline V gene has CDR1 KGHDR and CDR2 SFDVKD. There are 16 residues in the CDR3. The CDR3 here is CATSDQSGTYYNEQFF. As DNA, the CDR3 is TGTGCCACCAGTGACCAAAGCGGTACCTACTACAATGAGCAGTTCTTC.